These 15 T cell receptor beta chains were sequenced from one sample in a study of beta chain features in type 1 diabetes. cDNA synthesis used the whole RNA isolate, giving expressed TCRB sequences. Clones were sequenced by immunoSEQ multiplex PCR, and TCRdb holds only the in-frame ones, with some missing. The sample holds 300,000 to 450,000 clones, around an eighth seen once. What was sequenced was naive CD4+ T cells from blood. The receptor set was obtained from a man younger than 30 in good health.

The rearrangement links TRBV19 to TRBJ2-1; the match to TRBD2 covers 13 bases. Germline loops: CDR1 LNHDA, CDR2 SQIVND (reference sequence). The CDR3 has 13 amino acids. V gave up 9 bases and J gave up 15 bases; unmatched junction bases: 11. CDR3 bases: TGTGCCAGCTGCCGGACTAGCGGGGGAGGGATGTTCTTC. The encoded protein is CASCRTSGGGMFF.

The gene calls are TRBV5-1 and TRBJ2-2, with D tentatively TRBD2 (6 bases). Deletions cut 4 bases from V and 5 bases from J, with 9 bases between. The CDR3 consists of 13 residues. Germline V gene data show CDR1 as SGHRS and CDR2 as YFSETQ. CDR3 bases: TGCGCCAGCAGCCCGGGAGCTACCGGGGAGCTGTTTTTT. It is translated as CASSPGATGELFF.

This rearrangement joins TRBV30 to TRBJ1-3; TRBD1 agrees at 7 bases. This CDR3 has 16 amino acids. With 3 bases clipped from V and 0 bases from J, the junction kept 8 bases outside the gene matches. CDR1 GTSNPN and CDR2 SVGIG come from the germline V gene (reference sequence). The CDR3, as DNA: TGTGCCTGGAGCGTTTACAGGGGTTACTCTGGAAACACCATATATTTT. It codes for CAWSVYRGYSGNTIYF.

This clone occurred a few times. The chain joins TRBV18 to TRBJ2-2; D possibly corresponds to TRBD1 (5 bases). The germline CDR1 and CDR2 sequences are KGHSH and LQKENI. Trimming removed 5 bases at V and 7 bases at J, with 14 bases between. CDR3 length: 14 amino acids. The CDR3 spells CASSSPGNIGELFF. CDR3 coding DNA: TGTGCCAGCTCATCCCCAGGGAATATCGGGGAGCTGTTTTTT.

The chain uses TRBV7-9 and TRBJ2-5, with D unclear. Trimming cost V 4 bases and J 12 bases, with 21 bases left between them. CDR1 and CDR2 from the germline V gene are SEHNR and FQNEAQ (reference sequence). The CDR3 has 14 residues. The DNA of the CDR3 is TGTGCCAGCAGCTCCGGTAAACGAGCTCCGCAAAAGTACTTC. Its translation: CASSSGKRAPQKYF.

Only a few counts were recorded for this clone. The chain's CDR3 is CASSPGTTPSTDTQYF. In DNA form, the CDR3 reads TGTGCCAGCAGCCCCGGGACTACGCCTAGCACAGATACGCAGTATTTT. The chain has TRBV5-4 and TRBJ2-3, with 7 bases identical to TRBD2. Germline CDR1 SGHNT, CDR2 YYREEE (reference sequence). This CDR3 has 16 residues. After removal of 4 bases from V and 0 bases from J, the junction contained 8 bases not matched to a gene.

V is TRBV5-1 and J is TRBJ2-5; possibly TRBD2 for D (7 bases). The CDR3 sequence is 15 residues long. Germline CDR1 and CDR2: SGHRS and YFSETQ. Trimming cost V 3 bases and J 5 bases, with 17 bases left between them. The CDR3 protein is CASSSQGGGVETQYF. The CDR3 nucleotides are TGCGCCAGCAGCTCTCAAGGGGGGGGCGTTGAGACCCAGTACTTC.

V and J are TRBV5-6 and TRBJ2-5; D possibly corresponds to TRBD2 (6 bases). Trimming pared 0 bases from V and 4 bases from J, leaving 10 bases between. Germline V lookup: CDR1 SGHDT, CDR2 YYEEEE. The CDR3 length is 14 residues. The CDR3 bases are TGTGCCAGCAGCTTGGGAGGGAGGACAGAGACCCAGTACTTC. Amino acids: CASSLGGRTETQYF.

This clone was seen a handful of times. J is TRBJ2-7 and V is TRBV7-9, with 10 bases lining up with TRBD1. The V segment lost 6 bases and the J segment 6 bases; nucleotides outside the gene matches: 11. The CDR3 covers 15 residues. Germline CDR1 is SEHNR and CDR2 is FQNEAQ (reference sequence). In DNA, the CDR3 is TGTGCCAGCAGGTCGACAGGGGGCGGATCTCGCGAGCAGTACTTC. Translating it yields CASRSTGGGSREQYF.

This chain joins TRBV27 and TRBJ1-5; D is uncertain. Germline V gives CDR1 MNHEY, CDR2 SMNVEV (reference sequence). This CDR3 contains 16 residues. The ends were cut back, 2 bases at V and 3 bases at J, with 14 bases in the middle. Here the CDR3 reads CASSLRIGVVNQPQHF. The CDR3 DNA reads TGTGCCAGCAGTTTACGAATCGGAGTGGTCAATCAGCCCCAGCATTTT.

The table lists this clone with a few counts. Distinct nucleotide sequences in the sample also encode this CDR3. The chain has TRBV7-2 and TRBJ1-2; 7 nucleotides match TRBD1. The junction had 4 bases not matched to a gene; V was cut back by 4 bases and J by 2 bases. CDR1 and CDR2 (germline): SGHTA, FQGNSA. The CDR3 sequence is 14 residues long. DNA for the CDR3: TGTGCCAGCAGCTCTCGGACAGGAAACTATGGCTACACCTTC. Residues: CASSSRTGNYGYTF. Together with reference TRBV7-2 and TRBJ1-2, the CDR3 gives the full variable domain: GAGVSQSPSNKVTEKGKDVELRCDPISGHTALYWYRQSLGQGLEFLIYFQGNSAPDKSGLPSDRFSAERTGGSVSTLTIQRTQQEDSAVYLCASSSRTGNYGYTFGSGTRLTVV.

J is TRBJ2-5 and V is TRBV7-2, with 7 nucleotides matching TRBD2. CDR1 is SGHTA, CDR2 FQGNSA, per germline. V was clipped by 4 bases and J by 0 bases; unmatched bases: 5. The CDR3 spans 15 residues. Written as DNA, the CDR3 is TGTGCCAGCAGCTGGGCTAGCGGATACCAAGAGACCCAGTACTTC. Amino acid sequence: CASSWASGYQETQYF. The variable domain in full, completed from reference TRBV7-2 and TRBJ2-5, reads GAGVSQSPSNKVTEKGKDVELRCDPISGHTALYWYRQSLGQGLEFLIYFQGNSAPDKSGLPSDRFSAERTGGSVSTLTIQRTQQEDSAVYLCASSWASGYQETQYFGPGTRLLVL.

A few counts support this clone. The CDR3 loop reads CASSPPTGASYNEQFF. The DNA of the CDR3 is TGTGCCAGCAGTCCTCCCACAGGGGCCTCCTACAATGAGCAGTTCTTC. This chain uses TRBV28 with TRBJ2-1, with 7 nucleotides matching TRBD1. CDR3 size: 16 residues. Germline V CDR1 and CDR2: MDHEN, SYDVKM. V lost 5 bases and J lost 0; bases outside the gene matches: 7. The whole variable domain, remainder taken from reference TRBV28 and TRBJ2-1, is DVKVTQSSRYLVKRTGEKVFLECVQDMDHENMFWYRQDPGLGLRLIYFSYDVKMKEKGDIPEGYSVSREKKERFSLILESASTNQTSMYLCASSPPTGASYNEQFFGPGTRLTVL.

This sequence joins TRBV9 and TRBJ2-5, with D perhaps matching TRBD1 (6 bases). This CDR3 contains 14 residues. V was shortened by 0 bases and J by 5 bases, with 11 bases between the two germline ends. The germline CDR1 and CDR2 sequences are SGDLS and YYNGEE. CDR3 DNA sequence: TGTGCCAGCAGCGTAGTGTCAGGGGAGGAGACCCAGTACTTC. It encodes CASSVVSGEETQYF.

This clone came up a few times. The rearrangement uses TRBV7-9 and TRBJ2-1; TRBD2 matches at 14 bases. The CDR3 consists of 13 residues. Looked up from germline, CDR1 is SEHNR and CDR2 is FQNEAQ (reference sequence). J gave up 15 bases and V 5 bases, and 6 bases lay outside the gene matches. The CDR3 here is CASSQGLAGDWFF. CDR3 nucleotide sequence: TGTGCCAGCAGCCAGGGACTAGCGGGAGACTGGTTCTTC.